This TCR beta chain was captured by sequencing in a study of cytomegalovirus exposure and HLA in healthy donors. Whole-study context: The approximately 120 validation repertoires used the same platform as the approximately 670 first-cohort repertoires, a later analysis reported. Study-level findings and limits: Associated with cytomegalovirus, according to the listing, were around 160 TCR beta chains.

Points on this clone: Antigen unknown. Germline and junction disagree at one end, which may indicate a read error.

Clones were read by immunoSEQ multiplex PCR, and TCRdb kept only the in-frame ones, dropping some. This table has tens of thousands of clones, approximately 97% appearing once. This CDR3 has 12 residues. Germline V gene lookup returns CDR1 SGHNT and CDR2 YENEEA. The rearrangement uses TRBV11-3 and TRBJ2-1, with TRBD2 matching 14 bases. Sequenced: PBMCs. This clonotype was sampled from a man between 18 and 35 years old in good health and CMV-seronegative. CDR3 amino acids: CASSPTSGRGVF. CDR3 nucleotides: TGTGCCAGCAGCCCGACTAGCGGGAGGGGGGTCTTC.